This T cell receptor (beta chain) was recovered during a study of response to subunit inactivated influenza vaccine. TCRdb processed the RT-PCR reads anew with MiXCR; each CDR3 protein has one entry. Here the sample spans about 540,000 distinct CDR3 sequences, around a quarter being singletons. CDR3 size: 13 residues. The germline V and J ends were trimmed by 2 bases and 6 bases, with 8 bases remaining between them. Germline V gene data show CDR1 as SGHTA and CDR2 as FQGNSA. This clonotype was detected a few times. These data were likewise used in another study, on T cells expressing NK-cell markers. From that second work: What made the TCR beta cDNA was 5'RACE template switching with UMIs. What restricted sorting to alpha-beta TCR T cells in several experiments was an anti-gamma-delta TCR antibody. Dominant NKG2C+ clonotypes in a handful of donors made up about 1.0-8% of CD8+ T cells. These clonotypes additionally ranked first within the CD3+CD56-NKG2C+ fraction of a few donors. It was still unclear whether expanded NKG2C+ T cell clones were HCMV specific.

This TCR derives from a man aged 50 to 59 who received an inactivated influenza vaccine. The rearrangement links TRBV7-2 to TRBJ1-5; D call uncertain. The specimen comprised CD4+ T cells sorted from PBMCs, sampled 11 to 12 days after vaccination. The CDR3 loop is CASSLSAPQPQHF. The CDR3, as DNA: TGTGCCAGCAGCTTATCAGCCCCTCAGCCCCAGCATTTT.